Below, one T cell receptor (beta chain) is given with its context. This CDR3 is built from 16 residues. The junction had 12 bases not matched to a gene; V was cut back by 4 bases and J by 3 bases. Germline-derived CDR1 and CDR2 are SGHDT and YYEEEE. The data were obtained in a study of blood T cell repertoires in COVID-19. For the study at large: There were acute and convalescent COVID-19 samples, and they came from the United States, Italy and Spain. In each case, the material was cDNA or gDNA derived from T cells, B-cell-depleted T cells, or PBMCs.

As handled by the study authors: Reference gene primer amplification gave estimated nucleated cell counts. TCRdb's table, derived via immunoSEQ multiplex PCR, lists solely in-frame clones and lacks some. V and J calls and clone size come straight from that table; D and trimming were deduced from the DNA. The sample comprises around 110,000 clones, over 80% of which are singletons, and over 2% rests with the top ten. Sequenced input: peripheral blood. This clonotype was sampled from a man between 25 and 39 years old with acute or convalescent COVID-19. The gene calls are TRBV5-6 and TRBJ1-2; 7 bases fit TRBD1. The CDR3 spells CASSPTQGRGDYGYTF. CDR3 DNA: TGTGCCAGCAGCCCAACACAGGGGCGCGGGGACTATGGCTACACCTTC.